Listed here are 3 T cell receptor beta chains from one sample, sequenced in a study of long-term antiretroviral therapy in people with HIV. Version v3.0 of the immunoSEQ assay ran at survey level. Profiling relied on immunoSEQ multiplex PCR, and the TCRdb table lists in-frame clones only, not all of them. The sample includes 25,000 or so clones, over 80% of them seen just once. Sequenced here: unsorted PBMCs, sampled 0.8 years before starting antiretroviral therapy. These receptors all stem from a man between 18 and 35 years old with HIV.

The rearrangement links TRBV4-3 to TRBJ2-7; 8 bases are shared with TRBD2. Germline assignment: CDR1 LGHNA and CDR2 YSLEER. V gave up 6 bases and J gave up 5 bases; unmatched junction bases: 15. The CDR3 covers 16 residues. The CDR3 sequence is CASSELGLAGAHEQYF. Here the CDR3 DNA reads TGCGCCAGCAGTGAATTGGGGCTAGCGGGTGCCCACGAGCAGTACTTC.

The genes are TRBV2 and TRBJ2-1; D possibly corresponds to TRBD2 (6 bases). Germline CDR1 and CDR2: SNHLY and FYNNEI. Trimming shortened V by 1 base and J by 12 bases, and 19 bases separated the two germline ends. This CDR3 has 15 residues. The CDR3 DNA follows: TGTGCCAGCAGTGAAGTTGGGCTAGCTCTGGGGGGGCAGTTCTTC. This codes for CASSEVGLALGGQFF.

DNA of the CDR3: TGTGCCATCAGTGAAGCGGGGGGAGGGAATGAAAAACTGTTTTTT. Its translation: CAISEAGGGNEKLFF. V and J are TRBV10-3 and TRBJ1-4, with D possibly matching TRBD1 (5 bases). The ends were cut back, 3 bases at V and 5 bases at J, with 13 bases in the middle. This CDR3 has 15 residues. Germline lookup yields CDR1 ENHRY and CDR2 SYGVKD.